This TCR beta chain was observed in a study of monozygotic twins with inflammatory bowel disease (dated by TCRdb to the late 2010s). Study-level background: The complete study included about 28 monozygotic twin pairs: 19 IBD-discordant Danish pairs and nine German pairs, of which four were IBD-concordant and five were IBD-discordant. Disease-associated traits were sought mainly through comparisons between IBD patients and their genetically identical healthy co-twins within discordant pairs. Each individual had, on average, about 151 000 unique TCRalpha sequences and 181 000 unique TCRbeta sequences available for analysis. On the study overall, not on this receptor specifically: Repertoire similarity did not differ between concordant and discordant twins, possibly due to limited statistical power. Distinction between different T cell subtypes could not be achieved in the analysis. No single strong signal or clonotype linked to IBD turned up in the results, so the idea that one exists was not supported. A decrease in TCRbeta repertoire diversity, as measured by inverse Simpson index, was observed in IBD patients compared with their healthy co-twins. Compared with healthy twins, IBD patients shared fewer clonotypes with other individuals, and the difference was most pronounced in patients with signs of disease activity. Differing immunosuppressive treatments among patients may have added background noise and inter-individual variability to the repertoires.

Including the terminal cysteine and phenylalanine, the CDR3 comprises 14 residues. DNA was not recorded. CDR1 and CDR2 are drawn from the germline V gene (reference sequence): SEHNR, FQNEAQ. The method was 5' RACE. Preparation of each TCR library used approximately 3,200 ng of total RNA. cDNA was synthesized with SMARTScribe reverse transcriptase in eight separate reactions per sample. During cDNA synthesis, template switching introduced unique molecular identifiers that contained a 6-nucleotide sample barcode. TCRalpha and TCRbeta cDNA was amplified in two nested PCRs of approximately 17 and 9 cycles, and bead purification was carried out after each PCR. Before amplification, the cDNA was treated with uracil DNA-glycosylase and purified using the QIAquick PCR purification kit. The second PCR added Illumina TruSeq-compatible adapters along with sample-specific barcodes. TapeStation and Qubit were used to check library quality and concentration, and 5 ng of each library went into the pool. Sequencing of the pooled libraries was done on an Illumina HiSeq2500 single-index Rapid Run using custom sequencing primers and 2 x 100 bp reads. Per the authors' processing: MiGEC version 1.2.6 was used for UMI-based consensus assembly, which corrected PCR and sequencing errors. V(D)J alignment, clonotype assembly and CDR3 extraction were performed with MiXCR version 2.1.1. To normalise gene usage, clonotype sharing and MAIT/NKT TCR abundance, the top 1000, 10 000 and 20 000 clonotypes in each sample were analysed. After downsampling to 27 000 UMIs, diversity was calculated as the inverse Simpson index using the vegan R package. Paired Mann-Whitney U tests on discordant twin pairs were used, with Benjamini-Hochberg multiple-testing correction. Following reprocessing of the reads by TCRdb, the data hold one row per CDR3 protein sequence and no DNA is available. These V and J calls rely on TCRdb rather than the paper's analysis. This sample's table lists 200,000 to 250,000 distinct CDR3 sequences. Less than 9% of the sample lies in the top ten.

From each donor, an approximately 2.6 ml peripheral blood sample was collected into PAXgene tubes and kept at -80 degrees C. Without any T cell sorting, total RNA was extracted from whole blood using the PAXgene blood miRNA kit on an automated QIAcube. Peripheral blood from monozygotic twin pairs who were concordant or discordant for inflammatory bowel disease underwent deep TCRalpha and TCRbeta repertoire profiling using unique molecular barcoding. For every twin pair, smoking habits were documented, and each individual was categorised as a current, former or never smoker. On this clonotype: Its antigen specificity is not known.

This chain is built from TRBV7-9 and TRBJ2-3; TCRdb proposes TRBD1, but this gene call is untestable without DNA. The clonotype originates from a human donor with ulcerative colitis or Crohn's disease, or a healthy co-twin of an affected twin (not recorded which). Sequenced sample: blood. The CDR3 has the sequence CASSGLPRADTQYF. The full variable domain, completed from the reference TRBV7-9 and TRBJ2-3 proteins outside the CDR3, reads DTGVSQNPRHKITKRGQNVTFRCDPISEHNRLYWYRQTLGQGPEFLTYFQNEAQLEKSRLLSDRFSAERPKGSFSTLEIQRTEQGDSAMYLCASSGLPRADTQYFGPGTRLTVL.